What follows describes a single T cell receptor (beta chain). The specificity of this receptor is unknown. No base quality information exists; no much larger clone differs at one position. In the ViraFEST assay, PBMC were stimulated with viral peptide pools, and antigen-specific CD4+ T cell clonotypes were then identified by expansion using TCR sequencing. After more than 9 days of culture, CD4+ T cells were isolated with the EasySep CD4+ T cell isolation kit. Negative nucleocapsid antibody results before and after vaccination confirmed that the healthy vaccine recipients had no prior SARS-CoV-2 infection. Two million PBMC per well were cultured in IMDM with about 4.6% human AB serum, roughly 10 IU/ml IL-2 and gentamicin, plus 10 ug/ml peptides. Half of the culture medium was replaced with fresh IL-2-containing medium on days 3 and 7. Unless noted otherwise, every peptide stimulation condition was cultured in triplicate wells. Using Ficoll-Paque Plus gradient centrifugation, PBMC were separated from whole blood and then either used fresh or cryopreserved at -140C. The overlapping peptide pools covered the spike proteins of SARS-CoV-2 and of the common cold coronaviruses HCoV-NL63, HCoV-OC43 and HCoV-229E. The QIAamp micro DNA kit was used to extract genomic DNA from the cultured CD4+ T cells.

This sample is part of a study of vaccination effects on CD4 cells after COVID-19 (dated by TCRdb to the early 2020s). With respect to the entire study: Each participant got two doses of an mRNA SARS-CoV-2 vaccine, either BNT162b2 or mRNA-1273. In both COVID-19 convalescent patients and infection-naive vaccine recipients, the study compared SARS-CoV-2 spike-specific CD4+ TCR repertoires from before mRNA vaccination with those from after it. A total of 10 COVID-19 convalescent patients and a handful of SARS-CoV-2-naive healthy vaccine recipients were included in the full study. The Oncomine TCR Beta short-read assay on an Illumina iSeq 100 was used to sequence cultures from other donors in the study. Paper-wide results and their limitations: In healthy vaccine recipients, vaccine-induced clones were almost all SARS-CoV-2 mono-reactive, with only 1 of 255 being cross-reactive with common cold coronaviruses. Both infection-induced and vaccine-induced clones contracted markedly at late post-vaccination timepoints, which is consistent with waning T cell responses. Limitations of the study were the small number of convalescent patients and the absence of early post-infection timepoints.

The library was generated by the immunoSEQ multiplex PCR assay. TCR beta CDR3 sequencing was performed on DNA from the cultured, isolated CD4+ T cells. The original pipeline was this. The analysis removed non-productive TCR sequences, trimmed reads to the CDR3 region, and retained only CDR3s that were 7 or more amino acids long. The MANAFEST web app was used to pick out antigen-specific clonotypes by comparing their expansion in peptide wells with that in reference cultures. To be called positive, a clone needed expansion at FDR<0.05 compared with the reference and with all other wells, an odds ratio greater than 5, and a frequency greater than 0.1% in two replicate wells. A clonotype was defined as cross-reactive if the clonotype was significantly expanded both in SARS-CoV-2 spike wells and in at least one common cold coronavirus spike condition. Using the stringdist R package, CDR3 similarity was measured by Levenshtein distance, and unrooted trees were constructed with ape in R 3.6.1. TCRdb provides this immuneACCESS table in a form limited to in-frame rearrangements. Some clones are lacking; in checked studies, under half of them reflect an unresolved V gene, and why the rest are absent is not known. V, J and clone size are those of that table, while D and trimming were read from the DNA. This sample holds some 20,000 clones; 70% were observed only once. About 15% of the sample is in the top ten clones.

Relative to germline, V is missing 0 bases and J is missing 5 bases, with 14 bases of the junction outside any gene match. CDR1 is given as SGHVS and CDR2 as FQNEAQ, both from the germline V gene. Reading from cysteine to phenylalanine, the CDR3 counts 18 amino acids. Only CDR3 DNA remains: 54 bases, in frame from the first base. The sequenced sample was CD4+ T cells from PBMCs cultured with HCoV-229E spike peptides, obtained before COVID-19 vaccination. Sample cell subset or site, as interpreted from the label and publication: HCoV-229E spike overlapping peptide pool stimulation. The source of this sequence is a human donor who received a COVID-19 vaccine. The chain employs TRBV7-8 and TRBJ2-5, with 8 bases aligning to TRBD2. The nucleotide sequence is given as TGTGCCAGCAGCTTAGCCCTAGTATCGGGGGGGCAAGGGGAGACCCAGTACTTC. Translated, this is CASSLALVSGGQGETQYF. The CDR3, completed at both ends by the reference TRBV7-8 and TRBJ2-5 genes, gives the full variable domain GAGVSQSPRYKVAKRGQDVALRCDPISGHVSLFWYQQALGQGPEFLTYFQNEAQLDKSGLPSDRFFAERPEGSVSTLKIQRTQQEDSAVYLCASSLALVSGGQGETQYFGPGTRLLVL.